What follows describes a single TCR beta chain. CDR3 length equals 15 residues. V gave up 5 bases and J gave up 3 bases; unmatched junction bases: 5. The germline V gene encodes CDR1 SEHNR and CDR2 FQNEAQ (reference sequence). The record originates from a study of blood T cell repertoires in COVID-19. Whole-study context: Spain, Italy and the United States supplied samples that represented acute and convalescent COVID-19.

Authors' analysis steps: Amplifying reference gene primers gave estimates of nucleated cell counts. Only in-frame clones appear in the TCRdb table, and some are missing; sequencing was by immunoSEQ multiplex PCR. V, J and clone size are taken as reported in that table, and D and trimming were inferred from the DNA itself. The profile shows 95,000 to 110,000 clones, 70% to 90% of them singletons. The sequencing input was peripheral blood. J is TRBJ1-4 and V is TRBV7-9, with TRBD1 identical over 8 bases. The sequence came from a man aged 45-65 years with active or convalescent COVID-19. This chain's CDR3 is CASSPRQGSNEKLFF. Written as DNA, the CDR3 is TGTGCCAGCAGCCCAAGACAGGGGTCTAATGAAAAACTGTTTTTT.